The 26 T cell receptor beta chains presented below share a single source sample, sequenced in a study of blood T cells in healthy people across ages. PCR was performed a second time for roughly 7 to 11 cycles using a sample-barcoded 5' primer and a J-beta primer mix. A single record per CDR3 protein comes from TCRdb applying MiXCR to the 5' RACE reads. The sample comprises around 1,000,000 distinct CDR3 sequences, roughly two fifths of which are singletons, and around 12% rests with the top ten. Sequenced sample: blood. These receptors originate from a man aged 18 to 29 in good health.

V and J are TRBV6-2 or TRBV6-3 and TRBJ2-1, with 7 bases that match TRBD1. Germline trimming cut 6 bases from V and 1 base from J; bases unmatched to any gene: 6. This CDR3 is built from 15 residues. Germline V gene data show CDR1 as MNHEY and CDR2 as SVGEGT. The CDR3 bases are TGTGCCAGCAGACGACAGGGTAGGTCCTACAATGAGCAGTTCTTC. It is translated as CASRRQGRSYNEQFF.

In its sample, this clonotype was seen many times. The rearrangement joins TRBV29-1 to TRBJ2-3; 7 nucleotides agree with TRBD2. The germline CDR1 and CDR2 sequences are SQVTM and ANQGSEA. CDR3 length: 15 amino acids. V was clipped by 1 base and J by 2 bases; unmatched bases: 6. This chain's CDR3 is CSVEGEGRTTDTQYF. CDR3 nucleotides: TGCAGCGTTGAAGGGGAGGGACGGACCACAGATACGCAGTATTTT.

The chain uses TRBV7-2 and TRBJ1-2; tentatively, D is TRBD1 (5 bases). Germline CDR1 is SGHTA and CDR2 is FQGNSA. Trimming removed 0 bases from V and 3 bases from J, with 11 bases in between. This CDR3 comprises 15 residues. CDR3 loop: CASSLAVGTYYGYTF. The CDR3 DNA is TGTGCCAGCAGCTTAGCTGTAGGGACTTACTATGGCTACACCTTC.

This chain links TRBV13 with TRBJ1-2, with 9 bases fitting TRBD1. Germline CDR1 and CDR2: PRHDT and FYEKMQ (reference sequence). With V trimmed by 6 bases and J by 0 bases, 5 bases remained unmatched. This CDR3 spans 15 amino acids. In DNA form, the CDR3 reads TGTGCCAGCAGGAGGACAGGGGACACTAACTATGGCTACACCTTC. It yields the protein CASRRTGDTNYGYTF.

This clonotype occurred once. The V call is TRBV24-1, the J call TRBJ1-1; D is undetermined. CDR1 is KGHDR and CDR2 is SFDVKD in the germline V gene. The length of the CDR3 is 13 residues. The germline V and J ends were trimmed by 2 bases and 6 bases, with 9 bases remaining between them. The CDR3 region is CATSDSQYAEAFF. CDR3 bases: TGTGCCACCAGTGATTCGCAGTATGCTGAAGCTTTCTTT.

As to this clonotype: A read error may produce the germline difference seen at one junction end. V is TRBV7-2 and J is TRBJ2-3; 13 bases agree with TRBD2. Germline lookup yields CDR1 SGHTA and CDR2 FQGNSA. The CDR3 sequence is 18 residues long. The CDR3 coding sequence is TGTGCCAGCAGCACGACTAGCGGGGGGCCTATCGGCACAGATATGCAGTATTTT. Protein product: CASSTTSGGPIGTDMQYF.

The table lists this clonotype with many counts. The J gene is TRBJ2-1, the V gene TRBV7-2; tentatively, D is TRBD1 (6 bases). Per the germline V gene, CDR1 is SGHTA and CDR2 is FQGNSA. Trimming stripped 1 base from V and 8 bases from J, with 12 bases between. The CDR3 is 14 residues long. The CDR3 DNA sequence: TGTGCCAGCAGCTTAGTAACAGGGATGGATGAGCAGTTCTTC. Translation: CASSLVTGMDEQFF.

The rearrangement uses TRBV5-1 and TRBJ2-7; 9 bases line up with TRBD2. The germline CDR1 and CDR2 sequences are SGHRS and YFSETQ. The CDR3 sequence is 14 residues long. J gave up 7 bases and V 0 bases, and 5 bases lay outside the gene matches. CDR3 DNA: TGCGCCAGCAGCTTGGAGGTAGCGGGGGCTGAGCAGTACTTC. Translating gives CASSLEVAGAEQYF.

This chain joins TRBV7-2 and TRBJ2-3; D possibly corresponds to TRBD1 (5 bases). Germline-derived CDR1 and CDR2 are SGHTA and FQGNSA. The V and J ends lost 3 bases and 10 bases respectively, with 17 bases between them. The CDR3 runs 14 residues. CDR3 amino acids: CASSFTPRVGAQYF. CDR3 nucleotides: TGTGCCAGCAGCTTTACGCCCAGGGTAGGCGCGCAGTATTTT.

The chain uses TRBV2 and TRBJ1-1; TRBD1 aligns across 8 bases. Germline CDR1 is SNHLY and CDR2 is FYNNEI. CDR3 length: 14 residues. J lost 5 bases, V lost 8 bases, and 10 bases had no gene match. The CDR3, as DNA: TGTGCCAGCGGGGCAGGGGGCCCAAAGACTGAAGCTTTCTTT. Translation gives CASGAGGPKTEAFF.

The rearrangement joins TRBV5-1 to TRBJ1-1; D is ambiguous. Per the germline V gene, CDR1 is SGHRS and CDR2 is YFSETQ. The CDR3 spans 16 residues. With 2 bases removed from V and 2 bases from J, the gap between germline ends came to 16 bases. CDR3 protein: CASSLEGPPSNTEAFF. In nucleotides, the CDR3 is TGCGCCAGCAGCTTAGAGGGCCCGCCAAGCAACACTGAAGCTTTCTTT.

CDR3 sequence reads: CASSVGPPAFPDTQYF. CDR3 coding DNA: TGTGCCAGCAGCGTAGGGCCCCCAGCGTTCCCAGATACGCAGTATTTT. The chain recombines TRBV9 with TRBJ2-3, with D hard to call. The germline V and J ends were trimmed by 0 bases and 4 bases, with 15 bases remaining between them. Germline V lookup: CDR1 SGDLS, CDR2 YYNGEE. The CDR3 is 16 amino acids.

This clonotype was picked up many times. This chain joins TRBV6-5 and TRBJ2-1; D unresolved. V shed 4 bases and J shed 5 bases, with 9 bases lying between them. The germline V gene encodes CDR1 MNHEY and CDR2 SVGAGI. The CDR3 consists of 13 residues. CDR3 DNA: TGTGCCAGCAGTTGGCCGGGCCACAATGAGCAGTTCTTC. Translating it yields CASSWPGHNEQFF.

Ten or more counts support this clonotype. V and J are TRBV9 and TRBJ1-2; D is perhaps TRBD1 (6 bases). CDR1 and CDR2 from the germline V gene are SGDLS and YYNGEE. The CDR3 runs 15 residues. V lost 4 bases and J lost 4, with 17 bases in between. The CDR3 DNA reads as TGTGCCAGCAGCCAAGACGTCGACAGGTCCTATGGCTACACCTTC. It is translated as CASSQDVDRSYGYTF.

The chain links TRBV20-1 to TRBJ2-5, with 10 nucleotides matching TRBD2. Germline CDR1 and CDR2: DFQATT and SNEGSKA (reference sequence). V shed 0 bases and J 5 bases; nucleotides not matched to a gene: 15. The CDR3 consists of 18 residues. The CDR3 region has the DNA TGCAGTGCTAGAGATTATCGTCTAGCGGGGGCCTCTAAGGAGACCCAGTACTTC. Its translation: CSARDYRLAGASKETQYF.

Only a few counts were recorded for this clonotype. This sequence joins TRBV5-1 and TRBJ1-2; D perhaps matches TRBD1 (6 bases). V was shortened by 4 bases and J by 8 bases, with 15 bases between the two germline ends. This CDR3 spans 13 amino acids. CDR1 is SGHRS and CDR2 is YFSETQ in the germline V gene. The CDR3 reads CASSATGPGGYTF. In DNA form, the CDR3 reads TGCGCCAGCAGCGCTACAGGGCCAGGCGGCTACACCTTC. Using reference TRBV5-1 and TRBJ1-2 for the parts outside the CDR3, the full variable domain is KAGVTQTPRYLIKTRGQQVTLSCSPISGHRSVSWYQQTPGQGLQFLFEYFSETQRNKGNFPGRFSGRQFSNSRSEMNVSTLELGDSALYLCASSATGPGGYTFGSGTRLTVV.

V and J are TRBV10-3 and TRBJ2-3; 15 bases match TRBD2. This CDR3 spans 17 amino acids. CDR1 and CDR2 from the germline V gene are ENHRY and SYGVKD. The ends lost 5 bases at V and 3 bases at J; junction bases unmatched: 6. This CDR3 reads CAISRTSGGAVTDTQYF. CDR3 nucleotides: TGTGCCATCAGTCGGACTAGCGGGGGGGCGGTTACAGATACGCAGTATTTT.

This clonotype has more than one count but fewer than ten. CDR3 protein: CASSLLGAGGGGDGYTF. The CDR3 bases are TGTGCCAGCAGTTTATTGGGGGCAGGGGGCGGAGGTGATGGCTACACCTTC. V usage is TRBV27 and J usage is TRBJ1-2, with TRBD1 matching 8 bases. The CDR3 length is 17 residues. Germline V gene lookup returns CDR1 MNHEY and CDR2 SMNVEV (reference sequence). V dropped 1 base and J dropped 6; count of bases not matched to a gene: 13.

This chain joins TRBV7-2 and TRBJ2-5; D gene ambiguous. V lost 2 bases to trimming and J lost 5 bases, with 12 bases between them. The CDR3 extends over 14 amino acids. Per the germline V gene, CDR1 is SGHTA and CDR2 is FQGNSA. CDR3 nucleotide sequence: TGTGCCAGCAGCTTACAGCCAAGTGGGGAGACCCAGTACTTC. Amino acid sequence: CASSLQPSGETQYF. Full variable domain (missing parts from reference TRBV7-2 and TRBJ2-5): GAGVSQSPSNKVTEKGKDVELRCDPISGHTALYWYRQSLGQGLEFLIYFQGNSAPDKSGLPSDRFSAERTGGSVSTLTIQRTQQEDSAVYLCASSLQPSGETQYFGPGTRLLVL.

This clonotype has only a few counts. This chain uses TRBV5-1 with TRBJ1-1; TRBD1 aligns across 7 bases. Trimming at V came to 3 bases and at J to 1 base, leaving 12 bases not matched to a gene. Germline CDR1 is SGHRS and CDR2 is YFSETQ. CDR3 length: 17 amino acids. The CDR3 loop reads CASSYPQSGGQNTEAFF. Written as DNA, the CDR3 is TGCGCCAGCAGCTACCCTCAATCAGGGGGACAGAACACTGAAGCTTTCTTT.

This clonotype was counted ten times or more. The chain uses TRBV10-3 and TRBJ1-5, with D unclear. This CDR3 region has 12 residues. V gave up 0 bases and J gave up 4 bases, with 1 base separating them. The germline CDR1 and CDR2 sequences are ENHRY and SYGVKD. CDR3 loop: CAISESNQPQHF. DNA for the CDR3: TGTGCCATCAGTGAGTCGAATCAGCCCCAGCATTTT.

J is TRBJ1-2 and V is TRBV12-5, with unresolved D. This CDR3 is built from 15 residues. V shed 4 bases and J shed 4 bases, with 16 bases lying between them. Germline loops: CDR1 LGHNT, CDR2 FRNRAP. CDR3 bases: TGTGCTAGTGGTTGTGTGCCCCCGGGGTCCTATGGCTACACCTTC. Encoded protein: CASGCVPPGSYGYTF.

The chain employs TRBV24-1 and TRBJ2-3; a weak D match, TRBD2 (6 bases). Germline V gene sequence: CDR1 KGHDR, CDR2 SFDVKD. The CDR3 is 12 residues long. Trimming cost V 7 bases and J 14 bases, with 18 bases left between them. CDR3 in DNA: TGTGCCACCAGGGACTACAGTGGACCTCTGTATTTT. Amino acids: CATRDYSGPLYF.

Details on this clonotype: One junction end disagrees with the germline gene, perhaps due to a read error. V usage is TRBV13 and J usage is TRBJ2-3, with 7 positions matching TRBD2. Germline V CDR1 and CDR2: PRHDT, FYEKMQ (reference sequence). The length of the CDR3 is 17 residues. CDR3 protein: CASSSTLAGESTDMQYF. DNA of the CDR3: TGTGCCAGCAGCTCAACCCTGGCGGGGGAAAGCACAGATATGCAGTATTTT.

The genes are TRBV28 and TRBJ2-1, with 9 bases that match TRBD1. The J call could be wrong; TRBJ2-7 is a better fit for the DNA end. The CDR3 runs to 16 residues. CDR1 MDHEN and CDR2 SYDVKM come from the germline V gene. CDR3 DNA sequence: TGTGCCAGCACCTCAAGGAGCGGACAGGGGTACAATGAACAGTACTTC. This codes for CASTSRSGQGYNEQYF.

This chain joins TRBV6-6 and TRBJ2-5; D might be TRBD2 (5 bases). CDR3 length equals 17 residues. The V and J ends lost 0 bases and 2 bases respectively, with 16 bases between them. Germline V gene sequence: CDR1 MNHNY, CDR2 SVGAGI (reference sequence). DNA for the CDR3: TGTGCCAGCAGTTACTCGTGTGAGGGCCATTATCAAGAGACCCAGTACTTC. This translates into CASSYSCEGHYQETQYF.